The 27 T cell receptor beta chains below come from one sample, sequenced in a study of blood T cell repertoires in COVID-19. The repertoire was sequenced with immunoSEQ multiplex PCR; TCRdb's copy has only in-frame clones and lacks some. The sample includes approximately 490,000 clones, 80% to 90% of them seen just once. Sequencing was performed on PBMCs or T cells enriched from blood (not recorded which). These receptors all come from a woman in her sixties who had recovered from COVID-19.

The chain uses TRBV9 and TRBJ2-3; tentatively, D is TRBD2 (5 bases). This CDR3 spans 15 amino acids. Trimming cost V 0 bases and J 2 bases, with 10 bases left between them. The germline V gene encodes CDR1 SGDLS and CDR2 YYNGEE. The DNA for the CDR3 is TGTGCCAGCAGCGTAGGTGGGAGTTACACAGATACGCAGTATTTT. Protein: CASSVGGSYTDTQYF.

The V call is TRBV11-2, the J call TRBJ1-6; possibly TRBD1 for D (5 bases). Germline V lookup: CDR1 SGHAT, CDR2 FQNNGV. The CDR3 covers 16 residues. The V and J ends lost 5 bases and 5 bases respectively, with 16 bases between them. CDR3: CASSISGGENNSPLHF. CDR3 in DNA: TGTGCCAGCAGCATTTCGGGGGGGGAGAATAATTCACCCCTCCACTTT.

The rearrangement joins TRBV7-9 to TRBJ1-4; D not certain. The CDR3 spans 12 residues. The germline CDR1 and CDR2 sequences are SEHNR and FQNEAQ (reference sequence). V was trimmed by 5 bases and J by 7 bases, leaving 8 bases between them. CDR3 region: CASSTGAEKLFF. The CDR3 bases are TGTGCCAGCAGCACTGGAGCTGAAAAACTGTTTTTT.

This clone has more than one count but fewer than ten. The rearrangement joins TRBV10-1 to TRBJ2-1; D gene unclear. Germline V gene lookup returns CDR1 WNHNN and CDR2 SYGVQD (reference sequence). Trimming took off 4 bases at V and 8 bases at J, with 9 bases between the two ends. The CDR3 is 12 residues long. CDR3 sequence reads: CASSGPRDEQFF. The DNA of the CDR3 is TGCGCCAGCAGTGGCCCGCGCGATGAGCAGTTCTTC.

The V and J genes are TRBV21-1 and TRBJ1-5. TRBV21-1 is given as a pseudogene. The CDR3 sequence is 17 residues long. The CDR3 region has the DNA TGTGCCAGCAGCCCCCCGGGGGGCAGGGAACACAATCAGCCCCAGCATTTT. Amino acid sequence: CASSPPGGREHNQPQHF.

The chain employs TRBV10-3 and TRBJ2-1, with unresolved D. This CDR3 contains 13 residues. CDR1 and CDR2 from the germline V gene are ENHRY and SYGVKD. The V end lost 10 bases, the J end lost 8 bases, and 18 bases lay between the germline ends. For the CDR3, the DNA is TGTGCCACTTCCGACGGTCCTCGGGATGAGCAGTTCTTC. It is translated as CATSDGPRDEQFF.

This clone showed up just a few times. This chain joins TRBV5-1 and TRBJ2-7, with 7 bases lining up with TRBD2. V dropped 4 bases and J dropped 3; count of bases not matched to a gene: 10. Germline V gives CDR1 SGHRS, CDR2 YFSETQ. There are 15 residues in the CDR3. The CDR3 is CASSLRGRGIYEQYF. CDR3 DNA sequence: TGCGCCAGCAGCCTACGGGGGAGGGGAATCTACGAGCAGTACTTC.

This rearrangement joins TRBV28 to TRBJ1-1, with 9 bases lining up with TRBD1. This CDR3 region has 15 residues. J was trimmed by 4 bases and V by 7 bases; bases with no gene match: 10. CDR1 is MDHEN, CDR2 SYDVKM, per germline. The CDR3 DNA reads TGTGCCAGCAAAGAGATCTGGACAGGGGCCACTGAAGCTTTCTTT. It codes for CASKEIWTGATEAFF. The entire variable domain, with the rest obtained from reference TRBV28 and TRBJ1-1, is as follows: DVKVTQSSRYLVKRTGEKVFLECVQDMDHENMFWYRQDPGLGLRLIYFSYDVKMKEKGDIPEGYSVSREKKERFSLILESASTNQTSMYLCASKEIWTGATEAFFGQGTRLTVV.

CDR3 loop: CASSSSDREYGYTF. The CDR3 nucleotides read TGTGCCAGCAGCTCATCCGACAGGGAATATGGCTACACCTTC. The chain links TRBV7-6 to TRBJ1-2; 7 nucleotides line up with TRBD1. Germline assignment: CDR1 SGHVS and CDR2 FNYEAQ. V lost 4 bases and J lost 5; bases outside the gene matches: 7. The CDR3 is 14 amino acids.

The CDR3 loop reads CASSPIMGGQGYEQYF. The CDR3 nucleotides read TGTGCCAGCAGCCCCATCATGGGGGGACAGGGCTACGAGCAGTACTTC. The chain has TRBV11-2 and TRBJ2-7, with TRBD1 matching 9 bases. Germline CDR1 SGHAT, CDR2 FQNNGV. V was pared by 5 bases and J by 3 bases, with 11 bases of the junction left unmatched. The CDR3 is 16 residues long.

The chain couples TRBV7-2 to TRBJ1-3; a weak D match, TRBD1 (5 bases). This CDR3 has 15 amino acids. Germline V gene sequence: CDR1 SGHTA, CDR2 FQGNSA. The germline V and J ends were trimmed by 1 base and 4 bases, with 11 bases remaining between them. The DNA for the CDR3 is TGTGCCAGCAGCTTAGAGGCAGGGTGGGGAAACACCATATATTTT. This translates into CASSLEAGWGNTIYF.

The gene calls are TRBV11-2 and TRBJ1-2; no clear D gene. From germline, CDR1 is SGHAT and CDR2 FQNNGV. Between the trimmed V and J ends, which lost 8 bases and 4 bases, there was a span of 17 bases. There are 14 residues in the CDR3. CDR3 in DNA: TGTGCCAGCCGCTCAGGTCCCAGATTCTATGGCTACACCTTC. Translation gives CASRSGPRFYGYTF.

The V gene is TRBV5-1, the J gene TRBJ2-1; possibly TRBD2 for D (6 bases). From germline, CDR1 is SGHRS and CDR2 YFSETQ. Trimming shortened V by 4 bases and J by 3 bases, and 17 bases separated the two germline ends. This CDR3 region has 16 residues. DNA of the CDR3: TGCGCCAGCAGCCCAAGAGTAACTAGCAACTACAATGAGCAGTTCTTC. This encodes CASSPRVTSNYNEQFF. Full variable domain (rest looked up from reference TRBV5-1 and TRBJ2-1): KAGVTQTPRYLIKTRGQQVTLSCSPISGHRSVSWYQQTPGQGLQFLFEYFSETQRNKGNFPGRFSGRQFSNSRSEMNVSTLELGDSALYLCASSPRVTSNYNEQFFGPGTRLTVL.

This chain uses TRBV19 with TRBJ1-6, with a weak D call TRBD1 (6 bases). The CDR3 spans 12 residues. Trimming left V 5 bases short and J 10 bases short, with 9 bases between. Germline loops: CDR1 LNHDA, CDR2 SQIVND (reference sequence). The CDR3 sequence is CASSDRKSPLHF. For the CDR3, the DNA is TGTGCCAGTAGTGACAGGAAATCACCCCTCCACTTT.

V gene TRBV11-3 combines with J gene TRBJ1-4; D uncertain. The germline V gene encodes CDR1 SGHNT and CDR2 YENEEA. This CDR3 has 14 residues. V shed 0 bases and J shed 8 bases, with 10 bases lying between them. This CDR3 is CASSLERVGEKLFF. Here the CDR3 DNA reads TGTGCCAGCAGCTTAGAGAGGGTGGGCGAAAAACTGTTTTTT.

Comment on this clone: Other nucleotide sequences in the sample specify the same CDR3. V usage is TRBV28 and J usage is TRBJ1-3, with 9 bases aligning to TRBD1. The J segment lost 3 bases and the V segment lost 4 bases, leaving 4 bases of the junction unmatched. This CDR3 contains 15 residues. Germline values: CDR1 MDHEN, CDR2 SYDVKM. Here the CDR3 DNA reads TGTGCCAGCAGTTCACAGGGGGCAGGTGGAAACACCATATATTTT. Its protein product is CASSSQGAGGNTIYF.

This chain joins TRBV6-5 and TRBJ1-2; D gene uncertain. Trimming pared 6 bases from V and 6 bases from J, leaving 8 bases between. This CDR3 contains 11 residues. The germline V gene encodes CDR1 MNHEY and CDR2 SVGAGI. The CDR3 reads CASRTLDGYTF. The CDR3 DNA follows: TGTGCCAGCAGGACCCTAGATGGCTACACCTTC.

J is TRBJ1-2 and V is TRBV7-9, with 7 nucleotides matching TRBD1. Germline V gives CDR1 SEHNR, CDR2 FQNEAQ (reference sequence). V trimming: 4 bases; J trimming: 3 bases; junction bases outside the gene matches: 11. CDR3 size: 16 residues. In DNA, the CDR3 is TGTGCCAGCAGCTCGACCACTACAGGGGAGGACTATGGCTACACCTTC. Encoded protein: CASSSTTTGEDYGYTF.

The chain has TRBV19 and TRBJ2-6, with D perhaps matching TRBD1 (6 bases). Looked up from germline, CDR1 is LNHDA and CDR2 is SQIVND (reference sequence). Trimming took off 9 bases at V and 0 bases at J, with 12 bases between the two ends. The length of the CDR3 is 15 residues. The CDR3 nucleotides read TGTGCCAGCGGGACGACAGGCTCTGGGGCCAACGTCCTGACTTTC. Protein product: CASGTTGSGANVLTF.

This rearrangement joins TRBV5-1 to TRBJ2-1; D not resolved. The CDR3 is 12 residues long. The germline V and J ends were trimmed by 1 base and 5 bases, with 4 bases remaining between them. Germline CDR1 and CDR2: SGHRS and YFSETQ. CDR3 in DNA: TGCGCCAGCAGCTTGTCGGACAATGAGCAGTTCTTC. Its protein product is CASSLSDNEQFF.

In DNA form, the CDR3 reads TGTGCCAGCAGCCCGCCTCCCAGCGGGGGGGACAAAAACATTCAGTACTTC. Amino acids: CASSPPPSGGDKNIQYF. The V and J genes are TRBV27 and TRBJ2-4; 10 nucleotides match TRBD2. Germline CDR1 and CDR2: MNHEY and SMNVEV (reference sequence). With V trimmed by 6 bases and J by 3 bases, 11 bases remained unmatched. This CDR3 region has 17 residues.

The chain is built from TRBV5-1 and TRBJ2-3, with no clear D. The V gene lost 4 bases and the J gene lost 6 bases, with 12 bases spanning the gap. The CDR3 runs to 13 residues. Germline V gene lookup returns CDR1 SGHRS and CDR2 YFSETQ. CDR3 sequence: CASSAQARDTQYF. The CDR3 DNA follows: TGCGCCAGCAGCGCGCAGGCAAGGGATACGCAGTATTTT.

J is TRBJ1-4 and V is TRBV2; TRBD1 matches 8 bases. The V and J ends lost 4 bases and 7 bases, in that order; junction bases with no gene match: 11. Germline lookup yields CDR1 SNHLY and CDR2 FYNNEI. The CDR3 has 16 residues. For the CDR3, the DNA is TGTGCCAGCAGTGGACGAGGACAGGGACGGTCTGAAAAACTGTTTTTT. Translated: CASSGRGQGRSEKLFF.

The CDR3 region has the DNA TGTGCCAGCAGACGGACAGGGGGGTTTGAAGCTTTCTTT. Its translation: CASRRTGGFEAFF. V gene TRBV2 combines with J gene TRBJ1-1; 10 nucleotides align to TRBD1. This CDR3 spans 13 amino acids. The germline gives CDR1 SNHLY, CDR2 FYNNEI. Trimming removed 6 bases from V and 7 bases from J; junction bases left unmatched: 5.

The chain uses TRBV6-5 and TRBJ1-2; 7 nucleotides match TRBD1. From germline, CDR1 is MNHEY and CDR2 SVGAGI. CDR3 length: 12 residues. V was pared by 6 bases and J by 6 bases, with 4 bases of the junction left unmatched. CDR3 in amino acids: CASSTTGDGYTF. Written as DNA, the CDR3 is TGTGCCAGCAGCACCACAGGGGATGGCTACACCTTC.

The gene calls are TRBV7-2 and TRBJ2-7; D perhaps matches TRBD2 (5 bases). The CDR3 consists of 14 residues. V gave up 3 bases and J gave up 4 bases, with 13 bases separating them. The germline V gene encodes CDR1 SGHTA and CDR2 FQGNSA. CDR3 region: CASSFTVPGYEQYF. In DNA, the CDR3 is TGTGCCAGCAGCTTTACTGTCCCGGGGTACGAGCAGTACTTC. Looking up the rest from reference TRBV7-2 and TRBJ2-7 gives the full variable domain: GAGVSQSPSNKVTEKGKDVELRCDPISGHTALYWYRQSLGQGLEFLIYFQGNSAPDKSGLPSDRFSAERTGGSVSTLTIQRTQQEDSAVYLCASSFTVPGYEQYFGPGTRLTVT.

The chain uses TRBV6-5 and TRBJ2-2; tentatively, D is TRBD1 (6 bases). The germline V gene encodes CDR1 MNHEY and CDR2 SVGAGI. The CDR3 is 15 residues long. V dropped 1 base and J dropped 7 bases, with 13 bases sitting between them. This CDR3 reads CASSYLGAPGGELFF. The CDR3 DNA is TGTGCCAGCAGTTACTTGGGGGCGCCCGGCGGGGAGCTGTTTTTT.